One and the same sample provided the 21 T cell receptor beta chains below, sequenced in a study of blood T cell repertoires in COVID-19. Method: immunoSEQ multiplex PCR; TCRdb's copy keeps in-frame clones and lacks some. The table includes 250,000 or so clones, 84% detected once. The sample consisted of peripheral blood. These receptors all come from a woman aged 40 to 49 who had recovered from COVID-19.

The chain uses TRBV3-1 (or the pseudogene TRBV3-2) and TRBJ2-1; D is ambiguous. There are 12 residues in the CDR3. CDR1 is LGHDT and CDR2 is YNNKEL in the germline V gene (reference sequence). V gave up 1 base and J gave up 8 bases, with 6 bases separating them. This chain's CDR3 is CASSQAGYEQFF. CDR3 DNA: TGTGCCAGCAGCCAAGCCGGGTATGAGCAGTTCTTC.

V is TRBV12-3 or TRBV12-4 and J is TRBJ1-1; D unresolved. Trimming shortened V by 6 bases and J by 11 bases, and 16 bases separated the two germline ends. This CDR3 spans 12 amino acids. The CDR3 sequence is CASSRSRIGAFF. CDR3 nucleotides: TGTGCCAGCAGCCGATCTCGAATTGGCGCTTTCTTT.

The genes are TRBV5-1 and TRBJ1-6; 8 nucleotides agree with TRBD1. Germline V CDR1 and CDR2: SGHRS, YFSETQ. This CDR3 is built from 15 residues. After removal of 2 bases from V and 9 bases from J, the junction contained 7 bases not matched to a gene. CDR3 sequence: CASSFTGGAASPLHF. The DNA for the CDR3 is TGCGCCAGCAGCTTTACAGGGGGTGCGGCTTCACCCCTCCACTTT.

The chain recombines TRBV2 with TRBJ2-6, with no clear D. The V gene's germline CDR1 is SNHLY and CDR2 FYNNEI. V dropped 1 base and J dropped 0 bases, with 4 bases sitting between them. This CDR3 is 15 amino acids long. The CDR3 DNA follows: TGTGCCAGCAGTGAAGGGAGCTCTGGGGCCAACGTCCTGACTTTC. Translated: CASSEGSSGANVLTF. Together with reference TRBV2 and TRBJ2-6, the CDR3 gives the full variable domain: EPEVTQTPSHQVTQMGQEVILRCVPISNHLYFYWYRQILGQKVEFLVSFYNNEISEKSEIFDDQFSVERPDGSNFTLKIRSTKLEDSAMYFCASSEGSSGANVLTFGAGSRLTVL.

This clone occurred a few times. This rearrangement joins TRBV4-1 to TRBJ1-5; possible D gene TRBD1, 6 bases. V dropped 2 bases and J dropped 3 bases, with 8 bases sitting between them. CDR1 MGHRA and CDR2 YSYEKL come from the germline V gene. The CDR3 is made up of 14 amino acids. The CDR3 spells CASSQTGYNQPQHF. CDR3 coding DNA: TGCGCCAGCAGCCAAACAGGGTACAATCAGCCCCAGCATTTT.

This clone has a single count. This rearrangement joins TRBV18 to TRBJ2-2, with D maybe TRBD2 (6 bases). Germline V gene sequence: CDR1 KGHSH, CDR2 LQKENI. The CDR3 is made up of 15 amino acids. Trimming took 2 bases from V and 4 from J, leaving 11 bases between them. The CDR3 nucleotides are TGTGCCAGCTCACCAGCGGGGTCGAGCACCGGGGAGCTGTTTTTT. Protein product: CASSPAGSSTGELFF.

This clone was seen repeatedly, ten times or more. The genes are TRBV2 and TRBJ2-1, with 12 bases identical to TRBD1. The J segment lost 8 bases and the V segment lost 6 bases, leaving 5 bases of the junction unmatched. In germline, CDR1 is SNHLY, CDR2 FYNNEI. This CDR3 spans 14 amino acids. The CDR3 bases are TGTGCCAGCAGCGTGGGACAGGGGGCCCATGAGCAGTTCTTC. This translates into CASSVGQGAHEQFF. The full variable domain, rest sourced from reference TRBV2 and TRBJ2-1, is EPEVTQTPSHQVTQMGQEVILRCVPISNHLYFYWYRQILGQKVEFLVSFYNNEISEKSEIFDDQFSVERPDGSNFTLKIRSTKLEDSAMYFCASSVGQGAHEQFFGPGTRLTVL.

The rearrangement joins TRBV5-1 to TRBJ2-1; 8 nucleotides agree with TRBD2. Germline CDR1 reads SGHRS; CDR2 reads YFSETQ. The CDR3 extends over 13 amino acids. V dropped 5 bases and J dropped 8; count of bases not matched to a gene: 6. CDR3 DNA sequence: TGCGCCAGCAGAACGGGGGGGCTTGATGAGCAGTTCTTC. Translation gives CASRTGGLDEQFF. The full variable domain, completed using reference TRBV5-1 and TRBJ2-1, is KAGVTQTPRYLIKTRGQQVTLSCSPISGHRSVSWYQQTPGQGLQFLFEYFSETQRNKGNFPGRFSGRQFSNSRSEMNVSTLELGDSALYLCASRTGGLDEQFFGPGTRLTVL.

This clone was picked up a small number of times. The chain uses TRBV9 and TRBJ1-6, with TRBD1 matching over 9 bases. Trimming removed 5 bases from V and 4 bases from J; junction bases left unmatched: 1. Germline loops: CDR1 SGDLS, CDR2 YYNGEE. The CDR3 length is 14 residues. CDR3: CASRGQGYNSPLHF. CDR3 nucleotides: TGTGCCAGCAGAGGACAGGGGTATAATTCACCCCTCCACTTT.

This chain uses TRBV4-1 with TRBJ2-1; D possibly corresponds to TRBD2 (5 bases). The length of the CDR3 is 14 residues. V was pared by 0 bases and J by 6 bases, with 9 bases between. In germline, CDR1 is MGHRA, CDR2 YSYEKL. The CDR3 sequence is CASSQERELNEQFF. The CDR3 DNA reads TGCGCCAGCAGCCAAGAAAGGGAGCTCAATGAGCAGTTCTTC.

The chain combines TRBV2 with TRBJ2-1, with TRBD1 matching over 7 bases. The CDR3 contains 14 residues. After removal of 0 bases from V and 7 bases from J, the junction contained 3 bases not matched to a gene. CDR1 and CDR2 from the germline V gene are SNHLY and FYNNEI. The CDR3 DNA follows: TGTGCCAGCAGTGAAGCGACAGGGTTTAATGAGCAGTTCTTC. It yields the protein CASSEATGFNEQFF.

The chain carries TRBV19 and TRBJ1-1; unclear D gene. V dropped 7 bases and J dropped 1 base, with 7 bases sitting between them. This CDR3 spans 12 amino acids. CDR1 LNHDA and CDR2 SQIVND come from the germline V gene (reference sequence). The CDR3 DNA reads TGTGCCAGTAAGGACTGGAACACTGAAGCTTTCTTT. It is translated as CASKDWNTEAFF.

The chain couples TRBV5-4 to TRBJ2-2; D may be TRBD1 (6 bases). CDR1 and CDR2 (germline): SGHNT, YYREEE (reference sequence). The CDR3 extends over 13 amino acids. Deletions cut 2 bases from V and 9 bases from J, with 11 bases between. In DNA form, the CDR3 reads TGTGCCAGCAGCTTAAACCGGGACAGGGAGCTGTTTTTT. It encodes CASSLNRDRELFF.

This rearrangement joins TRBV28 to TRBJ1-5; TRBD1 aligns across 9 bases. Per the germline V gene, CDR1 is MDHEN and CDR2 is SYDVKM. The CDR3 runs 15 residues. J was trimmed by 0 bases and V by 6 bases; bases with no gene match: 3. This CDR3 reads CASRQGAFSNQPQHF. DNA for the CDR3: TGTGCCAGCAGACAGGGGGCTTTTAGCAATCAGCCCCAGCATTTT. Full variable domain (rest looked up from reference TRBV28 and TRBJ1-5): DVKVTQSSRYLVKRTGEKVFLECVQDMDHENMFWYRQDPGLGLRLIYFSYDVKMKEKGDIPEGYSVSREKKERFSLILESASTNQTSMYLCASRQGAFSNQPQHFGDGTRLSIL.

The rearrangement links TRBV19 to TRBJ1-2; 11 bases align to TRBD1. The CDR3 length is 13 residues. Losses at the gene ends were 7 bases for V and 6 bases for J; bases not matched to a gene: 4. Germline CDR1 is LNHDA and CDR2 is SQIVND (reference sequence). CDR3 DNA: TGTGCCAGTACCATGGACAGGGGGCATGGCTACACCTTC. Amino acids: CASTMDRGHGYTF.

CDR3 DNA: TGTGCCAGCAGTTACCGGGTAGGTGGCTACACCTTC. It specifies CASSYRVGGYTF. The chain employs TRBV28 and TRBJ1-2; D uncertain. V dropped 4 bases and J dropped 7 bases, with 10 bases sitting between them. The germline V gene encodes CDR1 MDHEN and CDR2 SYDVKM. This CDR3 spans 12 amino acids.

In regard to this clone: This specimen includes other DNA sequences encoding the same CDR3. The gene calls are TRBV3-1 (or the pseudogene TRBV3-2) and TRBJ1-2; 7 nucleotides line up with TRBD1. CDR3 length: 12 residues. V lost 3 bases to trimming and J lost 8 bases; unmatched junction nucleotides: 3. CDR1 and CDR2 from the germline V gene are LGHDT and YNNKEL (reference sequence). For the CDR3, the DNA is TGTGCCAGCAGCCAGGGACAGAGAGGCTACACCTTC. This gives the protein CASSQGQRGYTF.

The chain employs TRBV5-1 and TRBJ1-4, with D tentatively TRBD1 (5 bases). CDR3 length equals 13 residues. Germline V lookup: CDR1 SGHRS, CDR2 YFSETQ. Trimming removed 5 bases from V and 7 bases from J, with 12 bases in between. CDR3 residues: CASSPTVGEKLFF. CDR3 DNA sequence: TGCGCCAGCAGTCCGACAGTAGGTGAAAAACTGTTTTTT.

The chain recombines TRBV12-3 or TRBV12-4 with TRBJ1-1, with D maybe TRBD1 (5 bases). This CDR3 contains 12 residues. V dropped 7 bases and J dropped 6 bases, with 12 bases sitting between them. For the CDR3, the DNA is TGTGCCAGCACTTCCCTAGGGGCTGAAGCTTTCTTT. As protein: CASTSLGAEAFF.

The chain links TRBV30 to TRBJ1-3, with no clear D. V was pared by 1 base and J by 0 bases, with 7 bases between. Germline assignment: CDR1 GTSNPN and CDR2 SVGIG (reference sequence). This CDR3 comprises 14 residues. The DNA of the CDR3 is TGTGCCTGGAGTGGGCTTAACTCTGGAAACACCATATATTTT. Protein product: CAWSGLNSGNTIYF.

The chain is built from TRBV7-9 and TRBJ1-5; D not resolved. V gave up 5 bases and J gave up 6 bases, with 8 bases separating them. The CDR3 covers 12 residues. Germline V CDR1 and CDR2: SEHNR, FQNEAQ (reference sequence). The CDR3 coding sequence is TGTGCCAGCAGCCATCACTCTCAGCCCCAGCATTTT. As protein: CASSHHSQPQHF.